This T cell receptor (beta chain) stems from a study of sequential checkpoint blockade in melanoma. The treatment is: randomized to nivolumab then ipilimumab (arm A) or the reverse (arm B). Trimming removed 3 bases at V and 3 bases at J, with 12 bases between. There are 14 residues in the CDR3. Germline V gene sequence: CDR1 LNHDA, CDR2 SQIVND (reference sequence). Produced via immunoSEQ multiplex PCR; TCRdb's table is partial and in-frame only. Of around 12,000 clones listed, roughly four fifths are singletons. The starting material was CD8+ T cells sorted from blood (inferred from file names), obtained from a patient given nivolumab and ipilimumab in sequence. This TCR was recovered from a human donor with melanoma. This sequence joins TRBV19 and TRBJ2-7, with D possibly matching TRBD1 (5 bases). The CDR3 protein is CASSIRAGFYEQYF. DNA for the CDR3: TGTGCCAGTAGTATCAGGGCAGGATTCTACGAGCAGTACTTC.